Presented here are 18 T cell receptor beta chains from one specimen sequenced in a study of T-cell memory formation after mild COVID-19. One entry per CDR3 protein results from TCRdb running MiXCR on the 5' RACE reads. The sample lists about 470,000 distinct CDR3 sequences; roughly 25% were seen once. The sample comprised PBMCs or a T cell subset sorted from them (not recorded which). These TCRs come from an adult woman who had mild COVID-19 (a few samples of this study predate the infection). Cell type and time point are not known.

The CDR3 spells CATSNREWQYF. The CDR3 region has the DNA TGTGCCACCAGTAACAGGGAGTGGCAGTATTTT. The J gene is TRBJ2-3, the V gene TRBV24-1; TRBD1 is a possible D gene (6 bases). The germline V gene has CDR1 KGHDR and CDR2 SFDVKD. The CDR3 is 11 residues long. V gave up 6 bases and J gave up 11 bases, with 11 bases separating them.

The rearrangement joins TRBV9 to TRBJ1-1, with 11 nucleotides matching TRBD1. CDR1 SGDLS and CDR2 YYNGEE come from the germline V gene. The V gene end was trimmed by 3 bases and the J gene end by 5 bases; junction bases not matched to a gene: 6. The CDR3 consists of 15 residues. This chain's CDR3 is CASSAGDRGFTEAFF. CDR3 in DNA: TGTGCCAGCAGCGCCGGGGACAGGGGGTTTACTGAAGCTTTCTTT.

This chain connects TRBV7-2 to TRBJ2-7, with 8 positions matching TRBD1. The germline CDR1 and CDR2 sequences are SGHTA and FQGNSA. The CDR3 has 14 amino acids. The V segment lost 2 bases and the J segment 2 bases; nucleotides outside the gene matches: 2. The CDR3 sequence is CASSLLQGAYEQYF. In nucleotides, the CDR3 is TGTGCCAGCAGCTTATTACAGGGGGCCTACGAGCAGTACTTC.

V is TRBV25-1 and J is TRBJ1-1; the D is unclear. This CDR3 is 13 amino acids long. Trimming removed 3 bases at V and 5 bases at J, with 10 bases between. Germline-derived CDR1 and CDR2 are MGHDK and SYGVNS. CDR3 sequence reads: CASSDRYLTEAFF. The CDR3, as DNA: TGTGCCAGCAGTGACCGTTATCTAACTGAAGCTTTCTTT.

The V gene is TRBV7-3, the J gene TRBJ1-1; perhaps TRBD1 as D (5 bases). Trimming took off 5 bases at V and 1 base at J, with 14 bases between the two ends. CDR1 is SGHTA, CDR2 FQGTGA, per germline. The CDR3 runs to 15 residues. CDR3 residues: CASSPQGPRNTEAFF. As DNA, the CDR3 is TGTGCCAGCAGCCCCCAGGGACCGCGGAACACTGAAGCTTTCTTT.

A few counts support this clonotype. The CDR3 spells CASSNTQGSKETQYF. CDR3 bases: TGTGCCAGCTCGAACACGCAGGGGAGTAAGGAGACCCAGTACTTC. The genes are TRBV18 and TRBJ2-5, with TRBD1 as a possible D gene (6 bases). The CDR3 has 15 residues. Germline V gene sequence: CDR1 KGHSH, CDR2 LQKENI. Trimming left V 6 bases short and J 5 bases short, with 19 bases between.

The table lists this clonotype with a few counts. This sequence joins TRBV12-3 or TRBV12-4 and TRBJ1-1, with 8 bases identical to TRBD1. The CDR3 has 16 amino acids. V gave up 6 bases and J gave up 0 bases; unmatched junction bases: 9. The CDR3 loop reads CASSPTGGLMNTEAFF. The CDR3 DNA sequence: TGTGCCAGCAGCCCAACAGGGGGTCTAATGAACACTGAAGCTTTCTTT.

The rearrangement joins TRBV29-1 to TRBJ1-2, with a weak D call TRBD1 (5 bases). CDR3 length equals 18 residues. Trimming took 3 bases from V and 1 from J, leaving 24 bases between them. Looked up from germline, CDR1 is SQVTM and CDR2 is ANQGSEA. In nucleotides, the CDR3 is TGCAGCGTTGACCCGTTCACTCAGGGTGGGCTCCTTAACTATGGCTACACCTTC. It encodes CSVDPFTQGGLLNYGYTF.

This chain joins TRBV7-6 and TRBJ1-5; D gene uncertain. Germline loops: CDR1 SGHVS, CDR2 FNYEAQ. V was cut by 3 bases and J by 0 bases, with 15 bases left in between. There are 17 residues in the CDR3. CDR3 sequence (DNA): TGTGCCAGCAGCTTGGATCCCGGAGCTAATAGCAATCAGCCCCAGCATTTT. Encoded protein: CASSLDPGANSNQPQHF.

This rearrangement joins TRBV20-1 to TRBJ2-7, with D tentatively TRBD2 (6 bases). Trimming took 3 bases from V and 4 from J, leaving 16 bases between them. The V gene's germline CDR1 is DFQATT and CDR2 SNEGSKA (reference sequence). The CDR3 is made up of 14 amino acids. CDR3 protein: CSASPQEGVYEQYF. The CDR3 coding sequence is TGCAGTGCTAGTCCCCAGGAGGGCGTATACGAGCAGTACTTC.

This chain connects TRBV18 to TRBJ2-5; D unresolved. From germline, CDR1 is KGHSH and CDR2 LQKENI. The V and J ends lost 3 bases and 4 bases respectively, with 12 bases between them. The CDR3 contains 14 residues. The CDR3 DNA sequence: TGTGCCAGCTCACCTCCGGCTAGTTCAGAGACCCAGTACTTC. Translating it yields CASSPPASSETQYF. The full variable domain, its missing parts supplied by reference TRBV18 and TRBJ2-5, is NAGVMQNPRHLVRRRGQEARLRCSPMKGHSHVYWYRQLPEEGLKFMVYLQKENIIDESGMPKERFSAEFPKEGPSILRIQQVVRGDSAAYFCASSPPASSETQYFGPGTRLLVL.

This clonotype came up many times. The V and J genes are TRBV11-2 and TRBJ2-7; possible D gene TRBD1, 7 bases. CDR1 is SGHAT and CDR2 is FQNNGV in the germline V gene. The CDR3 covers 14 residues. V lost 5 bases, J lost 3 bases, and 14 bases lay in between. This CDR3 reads CASSPQGGLYEQYF. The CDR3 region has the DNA TGTGCCAGCAGCCCTCAGGGGGGACTCTACGAGCAGTACTTC.

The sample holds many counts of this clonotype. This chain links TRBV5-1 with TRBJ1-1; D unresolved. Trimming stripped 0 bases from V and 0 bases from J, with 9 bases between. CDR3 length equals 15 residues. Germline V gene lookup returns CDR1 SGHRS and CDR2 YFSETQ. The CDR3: CASSLETDMNTEAFF. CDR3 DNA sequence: TGCGCCAGCAGCTTGGAAACAGATATGAACACTGAAGCTTTCTTT.

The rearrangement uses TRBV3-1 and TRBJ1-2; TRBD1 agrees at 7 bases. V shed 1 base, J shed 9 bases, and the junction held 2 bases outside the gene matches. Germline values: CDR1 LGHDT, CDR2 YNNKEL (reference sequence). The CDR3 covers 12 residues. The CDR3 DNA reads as TGTGCCAGCAGCCAAGGACAGGGAAGCTACACCTTC. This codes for CASSQGQGSYTF.

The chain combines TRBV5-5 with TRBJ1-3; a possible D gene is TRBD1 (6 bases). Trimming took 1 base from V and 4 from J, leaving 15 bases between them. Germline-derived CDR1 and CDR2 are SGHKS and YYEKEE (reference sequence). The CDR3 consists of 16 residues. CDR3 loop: CASSLYGGQNGNTIYF. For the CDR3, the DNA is TGTGCCAGCAGCTTGTATGGGGGGCAGAACGGAAACACCATATATTTT.

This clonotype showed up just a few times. The CDR3 protein is CASSTLQGDTQYF. The CDR3 DNA reads TGTGCCAGCAGCACACTTCAGGGAGATACGCAGTATTTT. This sequence joins TRBV3-1 and TRBJ2-3, with a tentative D call TRBD1 (5 bases). Trimming removed 5 bases from V and 5 bases from J, with 11 bases in between. The CDR3 spans 13 residues. The V gene's germline CDR1 is LGHDT and CDR2 YNNKEL (reference sequence).

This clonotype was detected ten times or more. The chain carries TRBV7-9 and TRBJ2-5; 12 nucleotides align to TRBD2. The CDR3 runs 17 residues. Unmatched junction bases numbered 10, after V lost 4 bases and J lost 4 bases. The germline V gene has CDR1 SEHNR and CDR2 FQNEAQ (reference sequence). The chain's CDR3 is CASSSASGGAFGETQYF. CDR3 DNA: TGTGCCAGCAGCTCAGCTAGCGGGGGGGCATTCGGAGAGACCCAGTACTTC. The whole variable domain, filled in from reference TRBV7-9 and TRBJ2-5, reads DTGVSQNPRHKITKRGQNVTFRCDPISEHNRLYWYRQTLGQGPEFLTYFQNEAQLEKSRLLSDRFSAERPKGSFSTLEIQRTEQGDSAMYLCASSSASGGAFGETQYFGPGTRLLVL.

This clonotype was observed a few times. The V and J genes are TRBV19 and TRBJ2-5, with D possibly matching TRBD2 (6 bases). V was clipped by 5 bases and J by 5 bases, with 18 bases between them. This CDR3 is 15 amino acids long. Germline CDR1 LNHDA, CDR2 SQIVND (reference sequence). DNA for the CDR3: TGTGCCAGTAGTCCTCGACTAGTTCCAACGGAGACCCAGTACTTC. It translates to CASSPRLVPTETQYF.